The rows below give T cell receptor beta chains drawn from one sample of a study of persistence of HIV-infected CD4 T cells. These receptors lack a known antigen. Clones were read by immunoSEQ multiplex PCR, and TCRdb kept only the in-frame ones, dropping some. The sample holds tens of thousands of clones; 88% are singletons and the top ten take about 0.46%. Sequenced here: CD4+ T cells sorted from PBMCs after approximately 18-hour stimulation, sampled from a patient who received antiretroviral therapy. The receptors here all came from an adult woman with HIV who was CMV-seropositive. Both conserved end residues are part of each CDR3. The order of the fields is J gene, V gene, clone size, D gene, CDR3 DNA, CDR3 protein. A D gene is named only where the DNA matches it firmly. Only part of the rows carry a size: once, few, many, or a class if the clone is expanded.

TRBJ1-3 TRBV6-5 once - TGTGCCAGCAGTTACTCCCGCCTCTCTGGAAACACCATATATTTT CASSYSRLSGNTIYF
TRBJ1-1 TRBV5-4 - - TGTGCCAGCAGCCGTACAGGGACTGAAGCTTTCTTT CASSRTGTEAFF
TRBJ2-3 TRBV11-3 - - TGTGCCAGCAGCTTGGGCACAGATACGCAGTATTTT CASSLGTDTQYF
TRBJ2-5 TRBV6-2/TRBV6-3 - - TGTGCCAGCAGTCAGAGTACTAGGGAAGAGACCCAGTACTTC CASSQSTREETQYF
TRBJ2-3 TRBV6-5 - TRBD2 TGTGCCAGCAGTTACACCAGCGGGGGCATAACAGATACGCAGTATTTT CASSYTSGGITDTQYF
TRBJ1-1 TRBV3-1/TRBV3-2 - TRBD1 TGTGCCAGCAGCCCGACAGGGCGGAACACTGAAGCTTTCTTT CASSPTGRNTEAFF
TRBJ2-3 TRBV29-1 once - TGCAGCGTTGGCCTCGGGATTGCAGATACGCAGTATTTT CSVGLGIADTQYF
TRBJ2-2 TRBV6-5 - - TGTGCCAGCGGAGGATTCGTTATCGGGGAGCTGTTTTTT CASGGFVIGELFF
TRBJ2-1 TRBV24-1 - TRBD2 TGTGCCACCAGTACTAGCGGGGGTTACAATGAGCAGTTCTTC CATSTSGGYNEQFF
TRBJ1-5 TRBV6-1 - - TGTGCCAGCAGTGAATTTAAAAATCAGCCCCAGCATTTT CASSEFKNQPQHF
TRBJ1-4 TRBV5-1 - - TGCGCCAGCAGCAGAGGGGGGTCGACAGGCCGTGAAAAACTGTTTTTT CASSRGGSTGREKLFF
TRBJ1-1 TRBV5-1 - - TGCGCCAGCATCCGTTCGCCGATGAACACTGAAGCTTTCTTT CASIRSPMNTEAFF
TRBJ1-5 TRBV3-1/TRBV3-2 - - TGTGCCAGCAGCCCGAGGGAGAACAATCAGTCCCAGCATTTT CASSPRENNQSQHF
TRBJ1-3 TRBV7-2 - - TGTGCCAGCAGCTTAGCCCCTGCAGGGACGGGAAACACCATATATTTT CASSLAPAGTGNTIYF
TRBJ1-5 TRBV30 - - TGTGCCTCCGGGGGGGATCGACAGCCCCAGCATTTT CASGGDRQPQHF
TRBJ2-5 TRBV19 - - TGTGCCAGTAGTATAAGTACTTTGTACCAAGAGACCCAGTACTTC CASSISTLYQETQYF
TRBJ2-4 TRBV6-2/TRBV6-3 once - TGTGCCAGCAGTTACAACGCGGGGGCCACCAAAAACATTCAGTACTTC CASSYNAGATKNIQYF
TRBJ1-6 TRBV5-1 - TRBD1 TGCGCCAGCAGTCAGGACAGGGTCTATAATTCACCCCTCCACTTT CASSQDRVYNSPLHF
TRBJ1-5 TRBV2 - TRBD1 TGTGCCAGCACCCAGGGACAGGCTCAGAATCAGCCCCAGCATTTT CASTQGQAQNQPQHF
TRBJ1-5 TRBV18 few - TGTGCCAGCTCACCCTGGGGGGTCGGACAGCCCCAGCATTTT CASSPWGVGQPQHF
TRBJ2-3 TRBV30 few - TGTGCCTGGGGTAGTCTCGGACAAGGTACGCAGTATTTT CAWGSLGQGTQYF
TRBJ1-3 TRBV20-1 - - TGCAGTGCTGCTTTTGGAAACACCATATATTTT CSAAFGNTIYF
TRBJ1-1 TRBV30 - - TGTGCCTGGAGTGACCAGAGGGGAGCTTTCTTT CAWSDQRGAFF
TRBJ1-5 TRBV5-1 - - TGCGCCAGCGCCTGGCACTGGGATCAGCCCCAGCATTTT CASAWHWDQPQHF
TRBJ1-1 TRBV12-3/TRBV12-4 few - TGTGCCAGCAGACCCACAGCGAACACTGAAGCTTTCTTT CASRPTANTEAFF
TRBJ2-7 TRBV9 - - TGTGCCAGCAGCTCCACTCCAGGGGCCGAGCAGTACTTC CASSSTPGAEQYF
TRBJ1-4 TRBV19 once TRBD1 TGTGCCAGTAGACCGGGACAGGGGGAAAAACTGTTTTTT CASRPGQGEKLFF
TRBJ1-1 TRBV15 few - TGTGCCACCAGCAGAGATAGGCCGGCAGAAGCTTTCTTT CATSRDRPAEAFF
TRBJ1-1 TRBV10-3 - TRBD1 TGTGCCATCAGTGGAGGGGGCGGATTGGACACTGAAGCTTTCTTT CAISGGGGLDTEAFF
TRBJ2-7 TRBV9 - - TGTGCCAGCAACTCGGGACACCAGAGCTCCTACGAGCAGTACTTC CASNSGHQSSYEQYF
TRBJ1-1 TRBV3-1/TRBV3-2 - - TGTGCCAGCAGCTACTTGAACACTGAAGCTTTCTTT CASSYLNTEAFF
TRBJ1-1 TRBV9 - - TGTGCCAGCAGCCCAACCTTAACAGGGATTTTCACTGAAGCTTTCTTT CASSPTLTGIFTEAFF
TRBJ2-2 TRBV19 - TRBD1 TGTGCCAGTAAGCCCTTCGGGACAGGGATCACCGGGGAGCTGTTTTTT CASKPFGTGITGELFF
TRBJ2-5 TRBV5-1 - - TGCGCCAGCAGCCACGCCCCAAGCAAAGAGACCCAGTACTTC CASSHAPSKETQYF
TRBJ1-1 TRBV4-2 - TRBD1 TGTGCCAGCAGCCGGGACAGGGTGGAAACTGAAGCTTTCTTT CASSRDRVETEAFF
TRBJ2-3 TRBV19 - TRBD1 TGTGCCAGTAGTATAGGAGGGGGCCCAGATACGCAGTATTTT CASSIGGGPDTQYF
TRBJ1-2 TRBV9 - TRBD1 TGTGCCAGCAGCGCCAGGGGGACGGAAGAAGGCTACACCTTC CASSARGTEEGYTF
TRBJ1-5 TRBV19 - - TGTGCCAGTAGTATTGGGGGGCAGCCCCAGCATTTT CASSIGGQPQHF
TRBJ1-2 TRBV9 - - TGTGCCAGCAGCGTCCTCGGGACAAAGAGCTATGGCTACACCTTC CASSVLGTKSYGYTF
TRBJ2-7 TRBV5-6 once - TGTGCCAGCAGCCCCCTCCGGGGCCACGAGCAGTACTTC CASSPLRGHEQYF
TRBJ1-2 TRBV19 - TRBD1 TGTGCCAGTAGTATCCCAGGGACAGGGACTACCGGCTACACCTTC CASSIPGTGTTGYTF
TRBJ2-1 TRBV5-4 - TRBD2 TGTGCCAGCAGCTTTACTAGCGGGGCTAGCTCCTACAATGAGCAGTTCTTC CASSFTSGASSYNEQFF
TRBJ1-2 TRBV2 once - TGTGCCAGCCCTGACGCGAGCAACTATGGCTACACCTTC CASPDASNYGYTF
TRBJ2-6 TRBV3-1/TRBV3-2 - - TGTGCCAGCAGCCCAGGGATAGGAAGCTCTGGGGCCAACGTCCTGACTTTC CASSPGIGSSGANVLTF
TRBJ1-1 TRBV6-5 - - TGTGCCAGCCACGACAGGACCCGTGGCCGCGCTGAAGCTTTCTTT CASHDRTRGRAEAFF
TRBJ1-1 TRBV12-3/TRBV12-4 - - TGTGCCAGCAGCCGCGACACCTCTGAAGCTTTCTTT CASSRDTSEAFF
TRBJ2-1 TRBV27 - - TGTGCCAGCAGGGCGACTACCTACAATGAGCAGTTCTTC CASRATTYNEQFF
TRBJ1-1 TRBV6-6 - TRBD1 TGTGCCAGCAGTTATGGACAGGGGGCGGCTGAAGCTTTCTTT CASSYGQGAAEAFF
TRBJ1-2 TRBV6-4 - TRBD1 TGTGCCAGCAGTGACCGACAGGGTCTTAACTATGGCTACACCTTC CASSDRQGLNYGYTF